This T cell receptor (beta chain) is drawn from a study of lymphopenia after photon versus proton radiotherapy. As for this clone: Its antigen remains unknown.

The V gene lost 2 bases and the J gene lost 4 bases, with 8 bases spanning the gap. CDR1 is SSHAT and CDR2 is FNYEAQ in the germline V gene (reference sequence). CDR3 length: 14 amino acids. TCRdb's copy holds only in-frame clones and misses some; the assay was immunoSEQ multiplex PCR. Among 150,000 to 200,000 clones listed, around 85% were seen once. Study-wide results and caveats: Proton therapy kept repertoires fairly stable, unlike photons, which gained effector/memory cells. Better survival with proton therapy was suggested as possible, not demonstrated. After the lymphocyte nadir, photon-treated repertoires showed oligoclonal expansion, especially of CD8+ Temra cells.

This TCR derives from a man aged 50-60 years with gastric cancer. The material sequenced was peripheral blood, taken from a patient treated with photon-based radiotherapy. The V gene is TRBV7-7, the J gene TRBJ2-2; a possible D gene is TRBD1 (5 bases). CDR3 coding DNA: TGTGCCAGCAGCTTAACAGGAAGCACCGGGGAGCTGTTTTTT. Its translation is CASSLTGSTGELFF.